The 28 T cell receptor beta chains reported below all come from one sample, sequenced in a study of T cell responses to AZD1222 COVID-19 vaccine. Produced via immunoSEQ multiplex PCR; TCRdb's table is partial and in-frame only. The data hold 170,000 or so clones, with roughly 90% observed a single time. The source material was peripheral blood, sampled on day 0 of AZD1222 vaccination. The receptors come from an adult in good health.

V is TRBV5-1 and J is TRBJ2-3; D might be TRBD2 (6 bases). The CDR3 has 16 amino acids. Germline V gene lookup returns CDR1 SGHRS and CDR2 YFSETQ. Trimming removed 5 bases from V and 6 bases from J, with 22 bases in between. CDR3 sequence reads: CASRLTSGVAADTQYF. In nucleotides, the CDR3 is TGCGCCAGCAGGCTAACCTCGGGAGTGGCGGCTGATACGCAGTATTTT.

Only one count was recorded for this clone. This chain links TRBV4-1 with TRBJ1-2; 9 bases align to TRBD1. J lost 8 bases, V lost 4 bases, and 5 bases had no gene match. This CDR3 has 13 amino acids. Looked up from germline, CDR1 is MGHRA and CDR2 is YSYEKL. The CDR3 is CASSPGTGNGYTF. The DNA for the CDR3 is TGCGCCAGCAGCCCCGGGACAGGGAACGGCTACACCTTC.

This chain links TRBV3-1 (or the pseudogene TRBV3-2) with TRBJ1-2; the D gene is possibly TRBD1 (6 bases). Looked up from germline, CDR1 is LGHDT and CDR2 is YNNKEL (reference sequence). This CDR3 has 16 residues. Trimming took 4 bases from V and 7 from J, leaving 22 bases between them. CDR3 loop: CASSPITGLGGFGYTF. Here the CDR3 DNA reads TGTGCCAGCAGCCCCATCACAGGGTTAGGGGGATTTGGCTACACCTTC.

This clone was seen only a few times. The CDR3 coding sequence is TGTGCCAGTAGCCTCGACGACGGTAAAGAAGGCTACACCTTC. Translation gives CASSLDDGKEGYTF. V is TRBV19 and J is TRBJ1-2; D unclear. Germline values: CDR1 LNHDA, CDR2 SQIVND (reference sequence). Trimming cost V 6 bases and J 8 bases, with 19 bases left between them. CDR3 length: 14 residues. The complete variable domain, with remaining parts taken from reference TRBV19 and TRBJ1-2, reads DGGITQSPKYLFRKEGQNVTLSCEQNLNHDAMYWYRQDPGQGLRLIYYSQIVNDFQKGDIAEGYSVSREKKESFPLTVTSAQKNPTAFYLCASSLDDGKEGYTFGSGTRLTVV.

This rearrangement joins TRBV20-1 to TRBJ2-7, with D uncertain. Germline CDR1 DFQATT, CDR2 SNEGSKA (reference sequence). This CDR3 contains 14 residues. Between the trimmed V and J ends, which lost 3 bases and 6 bases, there was a span of 18 bases. The CDR3 nucleotides are TGCAGTGCTAGTGGGGTCGATGTCGGCCCCGAGCAGTACTTC. This codes for CSASGVDVGPEQYF.

About this clone: At one end, the junction sequence differs from germline, possibly due to a read error. This chain uses TRBV5-1 with TRBJ1-6; tentative D call: TRBD1 (5 bases). This CDR3 is 14 amino acids long. CDR1 is SGHRS, CDR2 YFSETQ, per germline. The CDR3 here is CANSLAGARSPLHF. CDR3 coding DNA: TGCGCCAACAGCTTGGCCGGGGCAAGGTCACCCCTCCACTTT.

This clone was recorded a few times. The V gene is TRBV3-1 (or the pseudogene TRBV3-2), the J gene TRBJ1-4, with TRBD1 as a possible D gene (5 bases). Germline-derived CDR1 and CDR2 are LGHDT and YNNKEL (reference sequence). The V and J ends lost 1 base and 1 base respectively, with 13 bases between them. The CDR3 is 17 amino acids. The CDR3: CASSQVIGGGTNEKLFF. The CDR3 bases are TGTGCCAGCAGCCAAGTAATCGGGGGAGGAACTAATGAAAAACTGTTTTTT.

CDR3 sequence: CASSPTGGAYEQYF. CDR3 nucleotides: TGCGCCAGCAGCCCGACAGGGGGCGCCTACGAGCAGTACTTC. The rearrangement links TRBV5-1 to TRBJ2-7; 10 nucleotides align to TRBD1. CDR3 size: 14 residues. V gave up 4 bases and J gave up 2 bases; unmatched junction bases: 3. Germline-derived CDR1 and CDR2 are SGHRS and YFSETQ.

The CDR3 protein is CASKGHQAYEQYF. DNA of the CDR3: TGTGCCAGCAAGGGACACCAAGCCTACGAGCAGTACTTC. J is TRBJ2-7 and V is TRBV6-5; tentatively, D is TRBD1 (6 bases). This CDR3 has 13 residues. V was trimmed by 7 bases and J by 2 bases, leaving 12 bases between them. Germline CDR1 MNHEY, CDR2 SVGAGI.

V gene TRBV2 combines with J gene TRBJ1-3, with no clear D. The V and J ends lost 7 bases and 4 bases respectively, with 5 bases between them. Germline CDR1 and CDR2: SNHLY and FYNNEI. This CDR3 comprises 11 residues. The CDR3 DNA reads as TGTGCCAGCACCAGGGGAAACACCATATATTTT. This sequence encodes CASTRGNTIYF.

The chain is built from TRBV5-3 and TRBJ2-7; 7 bases fit TRBD1. TRBV5-3 is recorded as an ORF, its role being uncertain. V shed 4 bases and J 2 bases; nucleotides not matched to a gene: 9. The CDR3 sequence is 15 residues long. The CDR3 DNA sequence: TGTGCCAGAAGCGGCGTCCGGGACAGCACCTACGAGCAGTACTTC. This sequence encodes CARSGVRDSTYEQYF.

The CDR3 nucleotides are TGTGCCAGCAGCTTAGCGACCAGGGATCAGCCCCAGCATTTT. This codes for CASSLATRDQPQHF. The gene calls are TRBV7-9 and TRBJ1-5, with D maybe TRBD1 (5 bases). From germline, CDR1 is SEHNR and CDR2 FQNEAQ (reference sequence). The CDR3 has 14 residues. With 0 bases removed from V and 5 bases from J, the gap between germline ends came to 8 bases.

The chain has TRBV18 and TRBJ2-7, with 11 bases matching TRBD2. This CDR3 is 17 amino acids long. The junction had 7 bases not matched to a gene; V was cut back by 0 bases and J by 3 bases. CDR1 and CDR2 (germline): KGHSH, LQKENI. The CDR3 DNA reads as TGTGCCAGCTCACCACCGGGAGGACTAGCGGGCAACTACGAGCAGTACTTC. This gives the protein CASSPPGGLAGNYEQYF. The variable domain in full, with the rest retrieved from reference TRBV18 and TRBJ2-7, is NAGVMQNPRHLVRRRGQEARLRCSPMKGHSHVYWYRQLPEEGLKFMVYLQKENIIDESGMPKERFSAEFPKEGPSILRIQQVVRGDSAAYFCASSPPGGLAGNYEQYFGPGTRLTVT.

The V gene is TRBV14, the J gene TRBJ2-1; TRBD1 aligns across 8 bases. J gave up 8 bases and V 2 bases, and 5 bases lay outside the gene matches. Per germline, CDR1 SGHDN and CDR2 FVKESK. The CDR3 runs to 14 residues. In DNA form, the CDR3 reads TGTGCCAGCAGCCAACAGACAGGGGATGATGAGCAGTTCTTC. Translation gives CASSQQTGDDEQFF.

The genes are TRBV27 and TRBJ1-2, with 8 nucleotides matching TRBD1. Germline V CDR1 and CDR2: MNHEY, SMNVEV (reference sequence). The CDR3 spans 16 residues. Trimming cost V 0 bases and J 4 bases; bases outside gene matches: 7. The CDR3 coding sequence is TGTGCCAGCAGTTTATCGACCGGACAGGGAGGCTATGGCTACACCTTC. Its translation is CASSLSTGQGGYGYTF.

The J gene is TRBJ1-1, the V gene TRBV3-1 (or the pseudogene TRBV3-2); 8 bases are shared with TRBD1. The V gene's germline CDR1 is LGHDT and CDR2 YNNKEL (reference sequence). This CDR3 spans 13 amino acids. Germline trimming cut 4 bases from V and 3 bases from J; bases unmatched to any gene: 1. Here the CDR3 reads CASSRGQDTEAFF. The CDR3 nucleotides are TGTGCCAGCAGCCGGGGACAGGACACTGAAGCTTTCTTT.

The rearrangement uses TRBV12-3 or TRBV12-4 and TRBJ1-5; TRBD1 matches at 7 bases. V dropped 6 bases and J dropped 7; count of bases not matched to a gene: 6. This CDR3 region has 13 residues. DNA of the CDR3: TGTGCCAGCAGGCAATACAGGGGCCAGCCCCAGCATTTT. This codes for CASRQYRGQPQHF.

V usage is TRBV2 and J usage is TRBJ1-2; the D is unclear. V was shortened by 3 bases and J by 2 bases, with 13 bases between the two germline ends. Germline CDR1 is SNHLY and CDR2 is FYNNEI. This CDR3 contains 15 residues. For the CDR3, the DNA is TGTGCCAGCAGTGAGGGGATGAGTCCCAACTATGGCTACACCTTC. It yields the protein CASSEGMSPNYGYTF.

V gene TRBV2 combines with J gene TRBJ1-1, with D unresolved. With 8 bases removed from V and 4 bases from J, the gap between germline ends came to 11 bases. The length of the CDR3 is 12 residues. Germline V lookup: CDR1 SNHLY, CDR2 FYNNEI. CDR3 DNA sequence: TGTGCCAGCTTACGGGGTCTCACTGAAGCTTTCTTT. This gives the protein CASLRGLTEAFF.

V is TRBV11-2 and J is TRBJ1-1; the D is unclear. The V gene lost 2 bases and the J gene lost 1 base, with 8 bases spanning the gap. CDR1 is SGHAT, CDR2 FQNNGV, per germline. The CDR3 runs to 14 residues. The CDR3 loop reads CASSLTIGNTEAFF. The DNA for the CDR3 is TGTGCCAGCAGCTTAACAATAGGGAACACTGAAGCTTTCTTT.

The chain carries TRBV20-1 and TRBJ2-3; no clear D gene. V was trimmed by 3 bases and J by 2 bases, leaving 3 bases between them. This CDR3 contains 11 residues. Germline V CDR1 and CDR2: DFQATT, SNEGSKA (reference sequence). The CDR3 protein is CSASTTDTQYF. Written as DNA, the CDR3 is TGCAGTGCTAGCACCACAGATACGCAGTATTTT.

The CDR3 is CASSWDSIRSNEKLFF. The CDR3 DNA is TGTGCCAGTAGTTGGGACAGCATCAGGAGTAATGAAAAACTGTTTTTT. V and J are TRBV19 and TRBJ1-4; 7 bases are shared with TRBD1. The V gene's germline CDR1 is LNHDA and CDR2 SQIVND (reference sequence). The V segment lost 5 bases and the J segment 4 bases; nucleotides outside the gene matches: 10. This CDR3 comprises 16 residues.

The V and J genes are TRBV2 and TRBJ2-7, with 7 bases lining up with TRBD1. Germline values: CDR1 SNHLY, CDR2 FYNNEI. The CDR3 runs 13 residues. V dropped 7 bases and J dropped 1; count of bases not matched to a gene: 4. In DNA form, the CDR3 reads TGTGCCAGCAACGACAGGGTGTCCTACGAGCAGTACTTC. Its protein is CASNDRVSYEQYF.

V is TRBV5-1 and J is TRBJ2-3; D uncertain. The length of the CDR3 is 15 residues. Germline lookup yields CDR1 SGHRS and CDR2 YFSETQ. V gave up 0 bases and J gave up 2 bases, with 10 bases separating them. CDR3 residues: CASSLVSHYTDTQYF. CDR3 nucleotides: TGCGCCAGCAGCTTGGTTTCTCACTACACAGATACGCAGTATTTT.

This chain links TRBV5-1 with TRBJ1-1; 8 bases are shared with TRBD1. This CDR3 is built from 16 residues. In germline, CDR1 is SGHRS, CDR2 YFSETQ. The trim removed 1 base at V and 5 bases at J, leaving 10 bases unmatched. The CDR3 loop reads CASSLSQGALETEAFF. Written as DNA, the CDR3 is TGCGCCAGCAGCTTGTCTCAGGGGGCGCTGGAAACTGAAGCTTTCTTT.

This chain joins TRBV28 and TRBJ2-7, with TRBD1 matching 10 bases. From germline, CDR1 is MDHEN and CDR2 SYDVKM. CDR3 size: 15 residues. Trimming at V came to 4 bases and at J to 2 bases, leaving 5 bases not matched to a gene. The CDR3 spells CASSSPGTGAYEQYF. CDR3 bases: TGTGCCAGCAGTTCACCCGGGACAGGGGCCTACGAGCAGTACTTC.

The rearrangement joins TRBV29-1 to TRBJ2-7, with D tentatively TRBD1 (6 bases). CDR1 is SQVTM, CDR2 ANQGSEA, per germline. The CDR3 extends over 13 amino acids. V was clipped by 6 bases and J by 7 bases, with 19 bases between them. CDR3 DNA: TGCAGCGTAACCGGGACACCGGCGAGGGAGCAGTACTTC. Translated, it gives CSVTGTPAREQYF.

V is TRBV5-6 and J is TRBJ2-3; TRBD2 aligns across 8 bases. This CDR3 comprises 16 residues. The V gene's germline CDR1 is SGHDT and CDR2 YYEEEE. V shed 4 bases, J shed 1 base, and the junction held 8 bases outside the gene matches. CDR3 in DNA: TGTGCCAGCAGCCAACCAGAGACTAGCGGCACAGATACGCAGTATTTT. Its protein product is CASSQPETSGTDTQYF.